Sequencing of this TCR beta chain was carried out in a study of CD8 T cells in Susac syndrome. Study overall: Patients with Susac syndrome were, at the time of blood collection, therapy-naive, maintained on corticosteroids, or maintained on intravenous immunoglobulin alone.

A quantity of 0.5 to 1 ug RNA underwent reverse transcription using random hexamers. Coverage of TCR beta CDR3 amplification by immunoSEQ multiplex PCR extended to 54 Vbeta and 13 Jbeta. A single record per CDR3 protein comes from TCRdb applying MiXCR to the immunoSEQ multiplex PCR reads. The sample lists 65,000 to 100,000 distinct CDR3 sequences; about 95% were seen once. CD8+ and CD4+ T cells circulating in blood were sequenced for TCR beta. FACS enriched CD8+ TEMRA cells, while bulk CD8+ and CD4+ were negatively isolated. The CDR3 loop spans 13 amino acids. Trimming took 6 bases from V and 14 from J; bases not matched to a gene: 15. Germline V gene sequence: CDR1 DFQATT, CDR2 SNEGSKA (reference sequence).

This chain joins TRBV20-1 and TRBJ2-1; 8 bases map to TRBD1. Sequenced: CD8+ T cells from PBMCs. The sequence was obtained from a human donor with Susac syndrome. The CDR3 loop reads CSALTGQGYTEFF. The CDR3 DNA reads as TGCAGTGCCCTAACCGGACAGGGTTATACGGAGTTCTTC.